A selection of T cell receptor beta chains follows, all from one sample in a study of CD8+CD57+ T cells in acquired aplastic anemia. TCRdb reanalysed the reads using MiXCR and keeps one entry per CDR3 protein. The table includes 190,000 or so distinct CDR3 sequences, approximately 48% detected once. The sequencing sample was made of sorted CD4+, CD8+, or CD8+CD57+ T cells (not recorded which) from PBMCs. Source of these receptors: a human donor with aplastic anemia. Each CDR3 is given with its conserved first and last residue. A D gene is named only where the DNA matches it firmly. The size entry is marked missing in some rows and otherwise reads once, few, many or a size class.

v_gene	abundance	d_gene	j_gene	CDR3aa	CDR3nt
TRBV20-1	many	-	TRBJ2-5	CSARKAASYQETQYF	TGCAGTGCTAGAAAGGCAGCTTCTTACCAAGAGACCCAGTACTTC
TRBV7-8	few	-	TRBJ1-4	CASSSGDEKLFF	TGTGCCAGCAGCTCGGGAGATGAAAAACTGTTTTTT
TRBV30	many	TRBD2	TRBJ2-7	CAWSLGGGGREQYF	TGTGCCTGGAGCCTCGGGGGGGGAGGGCGCGAGCAGTACTTC
TRBV6-1	-	-	TRBJ2-6	CASSPDTGANVLTF	TGTGCCAGCAGTCCGGATACTGGGGCCAACGTCCTGACTTTC
TRBV12-3/TRBV12-4	-	TRBD1	TRBJ2-1	CASTEQGQKPYNGQFF	TGTGCCAGCACCGAACAGGGACAGAAGCCCTACAATGGGCAGTTCTTC
TRBV12-3/TRBV12-4	many	-	TRBJ2-3	CASSSVGDTQYF	TGTGCCAGCAGTTCTGTCGGAGATACGCAGTATTTT
TRBV11-1	-	TRBD1	TRBJ2-4	CASSRYRGSKNIQYF	TGTGCCAGCAGCCGATACAGGGGATCCAAAAACATTCAGTACTTC
TRBV14	many	-	TRBJ2-3	CASSRLDTQYF	TGTGCCAGCAGCCGGTTGGATACGCAGTATTTT
TRBV2	-	TRBD2	TRBJ2-1	CASRQGGHEQFF	TGTGCCAGCAGGCAGGGAGGGCATGAGCAGTTCTTC
TRBV29-1	many	-	TRBJ1-4	CSVETGSGEKLFF	TGCAGCGTTGAAACAGGTTCAGGTGAAAAACTGTTTTTT
TRBV10-3	-	TRBD1	TRBJ1-3	CAIRRDRDSRFPIYF	TGTGCCATCAGACGTGACCGGGACAGCAGGTTCCCCATATATTTT
TRBV20-1	-	-	TRBJ1-6	CSGRSSGGSPLHF	TGCAGTGGCCGTTCTTCCGGGGGCTCCCCCCTCCACTTT
TRBV2	many	TRBD2	TRBJ2-1	CASSYSALAGVYNEQFF	TGTGCCAGCAGCTACTCTGCACTAGCGGGAGTCTACAATGAGCAGTTCTTC
TRBV20-1	-	-	TRBJ2-7	CSARYYRVWGAPLYEQYF	TGCAGTGCACGATATTACAGGGTGTGGGGAGCCCCCCTCTACGAGCAGTACTTC
TRBV7-9	many	TRBD1	TRBJ1-1	CASSPHRAGGTEAFF	TGTGCCAGCAGCCCTCACAGGGCAGGGGGGACTGAAGCTTTCTTT
TRBV19	-	-	TRBJ1-1	CASSLGGELSTEAFF	TGTGCCAGTAGCCTTGGGGGCGAGTTGAGCACTGAAGCTTTCTTT
TRBV11-2	-	TRBD2	TRBJ2-7	CASGLAGGPCEQYF	TGTGCCAGCGGCTTAGCGGGAGGGCCCTGCGAGCAGTACTTC
TRBV6-1	few	-	TRBJ2-2	CASSSRASGNTGELFF	TGTGCCAGCAGCTCTAGGGCCAGCGGTAACACCGGGGAGCTGTTTTTT
TRBV25-1	-	-	TRBJ2-3	CASSKGTDTQYF	TGTGCCAGCAGCAAAGGGACAGATACGCAGTATTTT
TRBV24-1	-	-	TRBJ2-1	CATSDWQGIEQFF	TGTGCCACCAGTGATTGGCAGGGGATTGAGCAGTTCTTC
TRBV5-1	few	TRBD1	TRBJ1-2	CASSPGQGADGYTF	TGCGCCAGCAGCCCGGGACAGGGGGCGGATGGCTACACCTTC
TRBV5-1	few	TRBD1	TRBJ1-1	CASSLQYRDRSTEAFF	TGCGCCAGCAGCTTGCAATACCGGGACAGGTCCACTGAAGCTTTCTTT
TRBV9	-	TRBD1	TRBJ2-6	CASSEGPTGAGANVLTF	TGTGCCAGCAGCGAGGGACCAACAGGGGCGGGGGCCAACGTCCTGACTTTC
TRBV15	many	-	TRBJ1-5	CATGEWGSNQPQHF	TGTGCCACAGGAGAGTGGGGAAGCAATCAGCCCCAGCATTTT
TRBV15	-	-	TRBJ2-5	CATSRDASDQETQYF	TGTGCCACCAGCAGAGATGCTAGCGACCAAGAGACCCAGTACTTC
TRBV6-1	-	-	TRBJ2-1	CASSGQGHNEQFF	TGTGCCAGCAGTGGGCAGGGGCACAATGAGCAGTTCTTC
TRBV19	-	TRBD2	TRBJ2-7	CASRKTGLGLAGYEQYF	TGTGCCAGTAGGAAGACAGGGTTGGGACTAGCGGGATACGAGCAGTACTTC
TRBV12-5	many	-	TRBJ2-7	CASGLVGGIGDEQYF	TGTGCTAGTGGTTTGGTTGGCGGGATCGGCGACGAGCAGTACTTC
TRBV30	few	-	TRBJ2-5	CAWSVWAGQTQYF	TGTGCCTGGAGTGTTTGGGCGGGTCAGACCCAGTACTTC
TRBV7-9	-	-	TRBJ2-7	CASSPGVTYERYF	TGTGCCAGCAGCCCCGGTGTGACCTACGAGCGGTACTTC
TRBV6-5	-	TRBD1	TRBJ2-7	CASSYLDRIYEQYF	TGTGCCAGCAGTTACTTGGACAGGATCTACGAGCAGTACTTC
TRBV19	-	-	TRBJ1-2	CASSVILQEPYGYTF	TGTGCCAGTAGTGTCATCTTACAGGAACCCTATGGCTACACCTTC
TRBV15	few	-	TRBJ1-2	CATSLEKQSGYTF	TGTGCCACCAGCCTCGAGAAGCAGTCTGGCTACACCTTC
TRBV6-1	-	-	TRBJ1-1	CASSEAKGQRAFF	TGTGCCAGCAGTGAGGCTAAAGGACAACGTGCTTTCTTT
TRBV12-3/TRBV12-4	many	-	TRBJ2-2	CASSWDTSTGELFF	TGTGCCAGCAGTTGGGACACCTCCACCGGGGAGCTGTTTTTT
TRBV10-1	few	TRBD2	TRBJ2-7	CASSGERGDSYEQYF	TGCGCCAGCAGTGGGGAGCGGGGGGACTCCTACGAGCAGTACTTC
TRBV19	many	-	TRBJ2-1	CASRGSGGPSYNEQFF	TGTGCCAGTAGGGGTAGTGGGGGGCCATCCTACAATGAGCAGTTCTTC
TRBV28	-	-	TRBJ1-1	CASIELNTEAFF	TGTGCCAGCATTGAGCTGAACACTGAAGCTTTCTTT
TRBV7-6	few	-	TRBJ2-1	CASSLGLGNEQFF	TGTGCCAGCAGCTTAGGACTAGGTAATGAGCAGTTCTTC
TRBV20-1	many	-	TRBJ1-1	CSASRPEGTEAFF	TGCAGTGCTAGCAGGCCAGAGGGGACTGAAGCTTTCTTT
TRBV6-4	many	-	TRBJ2-6	CASSDSFNGANVLTF	TGTGCCAGCAGTGACTCGTTTAATGGGGCCAACGTCCTGACTTTC
TRBV7-9	many	TRBD2	TRBJ2-3	CASRGTSGGYTDTQYF	TGTGCCAGCAGGGGGACTAGCGGGGGCTACACAGATACGCAGTATTTT
TRBV9	few	-	TRBJ1-1	CASSVGDTEAFF	TGTGCCAGCAGCGTAGGGGACACTGAAGCTTTCTTT
TRBV7-3	-	-	TRBJ2-7	CASSARGYRSYEQYF	TGTGCCAGCAGCGCTCGGGGGTACCGGAGCTACGAGCAGTACTTC
TRBV19	once	-	TRBJ2-2	CATGTTNTGELFF	TGTGCCACCGGGACAACGAACACCGGGGAGCTGTTTTTT
TRBV5-6	many	-	TRBJ1-2	CASSLYWPRDTYGYTF	TGTGCCAGCAGCTTGTACTGGCCCCGGGACACCTATGGCTACACCTTC
TRBV25-1	-	TRBD2	TRBJ2-1	CASSDSTSGPEQFF	TGTGCCAGCAGTGACTCGACTAGCGGGCCTGAGCAGTTCTTC
TRBV9	few	-	TRBJ2-5	CARDPFGETQYF	TGTGCCAGAGATCCCTTCGGAGAGACCCAGTACTTC
TRBV29-1	few	-	TRBJ2-3	CSVEDPPDTQYF	TGCAGCGTTGAAGATCCCCCAGATACGCAGTATTTT
TRBV14	-	-	TRBJ2-3	CASSPRQRTDTQYF	TGTGCCAGCAGTCCGAGACAGCGCACAGATACGCAGTATTTT
TRBV15	-	-	TRBJ2-5	CASSFNGQETQYF	TGTGCCAGCAGCTTTAACGGCCAAGAGACCCAGTACTTC
TRBV10-3	-	TRBD1	TRBJ1-5	CAISATGTGSQPQHF	TGTGCCATCAGTGCAACCGGGACAGGGAGTCAGCCCCAGCATTTT
TRBV19	many	-	TRBJ1-1	CASSISGDPSRNTEAFF	TGTGCCAGTAGTATTTCAGGGGACCCCTCTAGGAACACTGAAGCTTTCTTT
TRBV7-2	-	-	TRBJ2-2	CARSTGNTGELFF	TGTGCCAGATCGACAGGGAACACCGGGGAGCTGTTTTTT
TRBV5-4	-	-	TRBJ2-7	CASSLEQGASYEQYF	TGTGCCAGCAGCTTGGAACAGGGCGCCTCCTACGAGCAGTACTTC
TRBV5-1	-	TRBD1	TRBJ2-6	CASRWDRVFSGANVLTF	TGCGCCAGCAGATGGGACAGGGTTTTTTCTGGGGCCAACGTCCTGACTTTC
TRBV10-3	-	TRBD1	TRBJ1-6	CATRQGQASPLHF	TGTGCCACCCGACAGGGACAGGCTTCACCCCTCCACTTT
TRBV15	-	-	TRBJ1-5	CATSRDGDSNQPQHF	TGTGCCACCAGCAGAGATGGGGATAGCAATCAGCCCCAGCATTTT
TRBV29-1	many	TRBD1	TRBJ1-1	CSVDRGNTEAFF	TGCAGCGTCGACAGGGGGAACACTGAAGCTTTCTTT